The present T cell receptor beta chain was sequenced within a study of cytotoxic CD8 clonotypes in ibrutinib-treated CLL. Study-wide context: Per sample, productive templates averaged roughly 230,000 and productive rearrangements averaged roughly 91,000.

Some clones are missing from TCRdb's copy, which holds only in-frame ones; the method was immunoSEQ multiplex PCR. The sample shows roughly 330,000 clones, roughly two thirds of them seen only once. Trimming shortened V by 4 bases and J by 1 base, and 21 bases separated the two germline ends. Germline CDR1 and CDR2: SGHDT and YYEEEE. This CDR3 has 17 residues. The source of this sequence is a human donor with chronic lymphocytic leukemia. The chain links TRBV5-6 to TRBJ2-7; D may match TRBD1 or TRBD2 (5 bases each). The specimen comprised PBMCs, sampled after 36 months of ibrutinib treatment. The CDR3 DNA reads TGTGCCAGCAGCCCCCGCTCGGGGCCGCTACTATCCTACGAGCAGTACTTC. Translated: CASSPRSGPLLSYEQYF.